This entry describes one T cell receptor (beta chain). Clones were read by immunoSEQ multiplex PCR, and TCRdb kept only the in-frame ones, dropping some. The profile shows tens of thousands of clones, around nine tenths of them singletons. This entry is derived from a study of blood T cell repertoires in COVID-19. Overall study context: Some COVID-19 samples were acute and others convalescent; all came from the United States, Italy and Spain. T cells, B-cell-depleted T cells, or PBMCs provided the cDNA or gDNA that served as material.

The CDR3 is 18 residues long. Looked up from germline, CDR1 is SGHTA and CDR2 is FQGNSA. V was clipped by 1 base and J by 3 bases; unmatched bases: 10. This TCR derives from a man between 65 and 85 years old with acute or convalescent COVID-19. The chain combines TRBV7-2 with TRBJ2-1; TRBD2 matches at 9 bases. Sequences were obtained from peripheral blood. CDR3 in amino acids: CASSLEVASGINYNEQFF. The CDR3 DNA is TGTGCCAGCAGCTTAGAGGTGGCTAGCGGGATTAACTACAATGAGCAGTTCTTC. Filled out from reference TRBV7-2 and TRBJ2-1, the complete variable domain reads GAGVSQSPSNKVTEKGKDVELRCDPISGHTALYWYRQSLGQGLEFLIYFQGNSAPDKSGLPSDRFSAERTGGSVSTLTIQRTQQEDSAVYLCASSLEVASGINYNEQFFGPGTRLTVL.